Listed here are 25 T cell receptor beta chains from one sample, sequenced in a study of T-cell memory formation after mild COVID-19 (dated by TCRdb to the early 2020s). Libraries were made using 5' RACE. Sequencing was carried out with an Illumina NovaSeq 6000. Through fastp at Q25 and MiXCR, TCRdb rebuilt clones from the public reads, retaining in-frame beta chains. Each record represents a unique CDR3 protein, reported with the most common genes and DNA among its rows. The sample table records tens of thousands of distinct CDR3 sequences; 7% to 8% of these occur just once. About 1.5% of the sample goes to the ten largest clones. Sequenced material: PBMCs or a T cell subset sorted from them (not recorded which). These receptors were collected from a man aged 18-30 years who had mild COVID-19 (a few samples of this study predate the infection). The sample titles of this study are shuffled in the database, so cell type and time point are left out; the donor was told from shared clones.

This chain connects TRBV11-2 to TRBJ2-3, with 10 bases lining up with TRBD2. In germline, CDR1 is SGHAT, CDR2 FQNNGV. The J segment lost 6 bases and the V segment lost 1 base, leaving 10 bases of the junction unmatched. The CDR3 has 17 amino acids. Here the CDR3 reads CASSLALAGAPGDTQYF. In DNA, the CDR3 is TGTGCCAGCAGCTTAGCCCTAGCGGGGGCTCCCGGCGATACGCAGTATTTT.

This clonotype was observed a handful of times. V gene TRBV12-3 or TRBV12-4 combines with J gene TRBJ2-1, with D perhaps matching TRBD2 (5 bases). The V and J ends lost 3 bases and 6 bases respectively, with 12 bases between them. This CDR3 region has 14 residues. CDR3 sequence: CASSFGLALNEQFF. CDR3 in DNA: TGTGCCAGCAGTTTTGGTCTAGCCCTCAATGAGCAGTTCTTC.

The rearrangement uses TRBV7-9 and TRBJ2-7; D is undetermined. The V and J ends lost 1 base and 5 bases respectively, with 9 bases between them. Germline loops: CDR1 SEHNR, CDR2 FQNEAQ (reference sequence). This CDR3 comprises 13 residues. CDR3 sequence reads: CASSLEAVHEQYF. In nucleotides, the CDR3 is TGTGCCAGCAGCTTAGAGGCGGTCCACGAGCAGTACTTC.

CDR3 bases: TGTGCCAGCAGTGAGCCCGGGGGGACCGGGGAGCTGTTTTTT. This translates into CASSEPGGTGELFF. The J gene is TRBJ2-2, the V gene TRBV6-1; 7 bases are a match to TRBD2. This CDR3 has 14 residues. The V gene's germline CDR1 is MNHNS and CDR2 SASEGT. The trim removed 3 bases at V and 5 bases at J, leaving 3 bases unmatched.

The table lists this clonotype with many counts. J is TRBJ2-6 and V is TRBV4-3, with TRBD2 as a possible D gene (5 bases). The V end was cut by 0 bases, the J end by 3 bases, with 18 bases between. Germline V gene lookup returns CDR1 LGHNA and CDR2 YSLEER. The CDR3 loop spans 19 amino acids. Written as DNA, the CDR3 is TGCGCCAGCAGCCAAGAGGTGGACGGAGGCCTAGGTGGGGCCAACGTCCTGACTTTC. The encoded protein is CASSQEVDGGLGGANVLTF.

The sample holds many counts of this clonotype. The J gene is TRBJ2-3, the V gene TRBV4-3; D gene ambiguous. Germline V lookup: CDR1 LGHNA, CDR2 YSLEER. V was pared by 0 bases and J by 0 bases, with 4 bases between. The CDR3 sequence is 14 residues long. This chain's CDR3 is CASSQDYSTDTQYF. CDR3 sequence (DNA): TGCGCCAGCAGCCAAGACTATAGCACAGATACGCAGTATTTT.

This clonotype was recorded at least ten times. CDR3 nucleotides: TGTGCCAGCAGTGACTGGGACAGAATCACAGATACGCAGTATTTT. This gives the protein CASSDWDRITDTQYF. The chain is built from TRBV12-3 or TRBV12-4 and TRBJ2-3; TRBD1 matches at 7 bases. There are 15 residues in the CDR3. V lost 5 bases to trimming and J lost 2 bases; unmatched junction nucleotides: 7.

The chain has TRBV7-2 and TRBJ2-5; no clear D. This CDR3 has 15 residues. Trimming took 5 bases from V and 1 from J, leaving 14 bases between them. The germline gives CDR1 SGHTA, CDR2 FQGNSA. In DNA form, the CDR3 reads TGTGCCAGCAGCCCCAGAGGCCCGAGCCAAGAGACCCAGTACTTC. Encoded protein: CASSPRGPSQETQYF.

This clonotype has a handful of counts. The chain is built from TRBV24-1 and TRBJ2-5, with 9 nucleotides matching TRBD1. V lost 0 bases and J lost 5; bases outside the gene matches: 3. Germline V gene sequence: CDR1 KGHDR, CDR2 SFDVKD. There are 15 residues in the CDR3. CDR3 protein: CATSDLRGQGETQYF. CDR3 nucleotide sequence: TGTGCCACCAGTGATTTGCGGGGACAGGGCGAGACCCAGTACTTC.

The J gene is TRBJ1-3, the V gene TRBV7-2; no reliable D call. Trimming took 4 bases from V and 0 from J, leaving 10 bases between them. Per the germline V gene, CDR1 is SGHTA and CDR2 is FQGNSA. The CDR3 sequence is 15 residues long. The CDR3: CASSSYTISGNTIYF. CDR3 nucleotides: TGTGCCAGCAGCTCCTACACCATCTCTGGAAACACCATATATTTT.

This clonotype has just a few counts. The chain uses TRBV28 and TRBJ2-7; 9 positions agree with TRBD1. The junction had 18 bases not matched to a gene; V was cut back by 6 bases and J by 3 bases. Germline V gives CDR1 MDHEN, CDR2 SYDVKM. CDR3 length: 18 amino acids. The CDR3 DNA follows: TGTGCCAGCAGACCACCCGGGACAGGGATTATTTGGGACTACGAGCAGTACGTC. It encodes CASRPPGTGIIWDYEQYV.

The chain uses TRBV1 and TRBJ1-5. TRBV1 is labeled a pseudogene. This CDR3 has 16 amino acids. The CDR3 DNA sequence: TGCACCAGCAGCCAGGTTGGGAACAGAAACAATCAGCCCCAGCATTTT. Translated, it gives CTSSQVGNRNNQPQHF.

This clonotype was seen many times. This rearrangement joins TRBV6-2 or TRBV6-3 to TRBJ2-7; D is tentatively TRBD1 or TRBD2 (5 bases each). In germline, CDR1 is MNHEY, CDR2 SVGEGT. This CDR3 region has 14 residues. The V end was cut by 8 bases, the J end by 0 bases, with 14 bases between. In nucleotides, the CDR3 is TGTGCCAGCGGTCCTGTGGGGACCTCCTACGAGCAGTACTTC. Protein sequence: CASGPVGTSYEQYF.

This clonotype was observed a handful of times. The V call is TRBV25-1, the J call TRBJ2-7, with TRBD1 identical over 7 bases. This CDR3 is 14 amino acids long. The germline V gene encodes CDR1 MGHDK and CDR2 SYGVNS. V gave up 4 bases and J gave up 3 bases; unmatched junction bases: 6. The chain's CDR3 is CASSGDRAYYEQYV. CDR3 in DNA: TGTGCCAGCAGTGGAGACAGGGCCTACTACGAGCAGTACGTC.

This chain connects TRBV7-9 to TRBJ1-1, with a weak D call TRBD1 (5 bases). CDR3 size: 15 residues. The germline gives CDR1 SEHNR, CDR2 FQNEAQ (reference sequence). V was pared by 2 bases and J by 5 bases, with 15 bases between. CDR3 sequence: CASSLYRGVGTEAFF. CDR3 DNA: TGTGCCAGCAGCTTATACCGGGGGGTGGGGACTGAAGCTTTCTTT.

There are many counts of this clonotype. The V call is TRBV9, the J call TRBJ2-7, with a weak D call TRBD1 (5 bases). There are 14 residues in the CDR3. Germline lookup yields CDR1 SGDLS and CDR2 YYNGEE. The V and J ends lost 1 base and 6 bases respectively, with 14 bases between them. The CDR3 region has the DNA TGTGCCAGCAGCGTATCCCCCAGGGCCACCGAGCAGTACTTC. Encoded protein: CASSVSPRATEQYF.

This clonotype was seen at least ten times. This chain joins TRBV5-1 and TRBJ2-3; 8 bases match TRBD2. Germline loops: CDR1 SGHRS, CDR2 YFSETQ. Trimming cost V 2 bases and J 4 bases; bases outside gene matches: 3. The CDR3 loop spans 14 amino acids. The DNA for the CDR3 is TGCGCCAGCAGCTTCGGGGGGGCTGCAGATACGCAGTATTTT. It codes for CASSFGGAADTQYF.

This clonotype was observed at least ten times. The chain recombines TRBV6-2 or TRBV6-3 with TRBJ2-7, with TRBD1 matching 8 bases. Germline V lookup: CDR1 MNHEY, CDR2 SVGEGT. This CDR3 spans 14 amino acids. V lost 5 bases and J lost 4; bases outside the gene matches: 7. CDR3 protein: CASSRRDRYYEQYV. The CDR3 DNA sequence: TGTGCCAGCAGTCGCCGGGACAGGTATTACGAGCAGTACGTC.

This clonotype has a handful of counts. The chain recombines TRBV5-1 with TRBJ2-4; TRBD2 aligns across 7 bases. V lost 4 bases, J lost 6 bases, and 4 bases stayed unmatched. The CDR3 covers 13 residues. The germline gives CDR1 SGHRS, CDR2 YFSETQ. The CDR3 DNA sequence: TGCGCCAGCAGCGAGCGGGGCGCAAACATTCAGTACTTC. Its translation: CASSERGANIQYF.

This clonotype has a count of ten or more. The V gene is TRBV2, the J gene TRBJ2-1; 10 bases map to TRBD1. The CDR3 runs to 15 residues. Trimming cost V 6 bases and J 4 bases; bases outside gene matches: 6. From germline, CDR1 is SNHLY and CDR2 FYNNEI. The CDR3 loop reads CASSGTGVHYNEQFF. The CDR3 DNA follows: TGTGCCAGCAGCGGGACAGGGGTTCATTACAATGAGCAGTTCTTC. The full variable domain, its missing parts supplied by reference TRBV2 and TRBJ2-1, is EPEVTQTPSHQVTQMGQEVILRCVPISNHLYFYWYRQILGQKVEFLVSFYNNEISEKSEIFDDQFSVERPDGSNFTLKIRSTKLEDSAMYFCASSGTGVHYNEQFFGPGTRLTVL.

The table lists this clonotype with a few counts. The chain uses TRBV18 and TRBJ1-1; 8 bases align to TRBD1. J gave up 8 bases and V 3 bases, and 5 bases lay outside the gene matches. CDR3 length equals 13 residues. The germline gives CDR1 KGHSH, CDR2 LQKENI. DNA for the CDR3: TGTGCCAGCTCACCGACAGGGGTTACCGAAGCTTTCTTT. As protein: CASSPTGVTEAFF.

Many counts were recorded for this clonotype. The CDR3 DNA sequence: TGTGCCAGCTCCGAGGGCGGGGGTACAGATACGCAGTATTTT. This translates into CASSEGGGTDTQYF. J is TRBJ2-3 and V is TRBV9, with 7 bases aligning to TRBD2. Germline V gene data show CDR1 as SGDLS and CDR2 as YYNGEE. Unmatched junction bases numbered 8, after V lost 7 bases and J lost 3 bases. The CDR3 has 14 amino acids.

This clonotype has just a few counts. The chain links TRBV9 to TRBJ1-6; D ambiguous. This CDR3 is built from 15 residues. Germline values: CDR1 SGDLS, CDR2 YYNGEE. V was pared by 0 bases and J by 12 bases, with 16 bases between. In DNA form, the CDR3 reads TGTGCCAGCAGCGTAGGCGGGGTCCCGGAAGGACCCCTCCACTTT. It specifies CASSVGGVPEGPLHF.

This clonotype was detected many times. V usage is TRBV4-2 and J usage is TRBJ2-7; D perhaps matches TRBD2 (7 bases). Trimming cost V 3 bases and J 2 bases, with 17 bases left between them. There are 16 residues in the CDR3. Looked up from germline, CDR1 is LGHNA and CDR2 is YNFKEQ. The CDR3 DNA reads TGTGCCAGCAGCCAGATAGGGGGGGCGGGGACCTACGAGCAGTACTTC. Translating it yields CASSQIGGAGTYEQYF.

This clonotype has a count of ten or more. The V call is TRBV12-3 or TRBV12-4, the J call TRBJ2-2, with TRBD1 identical over 9 bases. The junction had 2 bases not matched to a gene; V was cut back by 5 bases and J by 1 base. CDR3 length: 15 residues. The CDR3 nucleotides read TGTGCCAGCAGTCGACAGGGGGGGAACACCGGGGAGCTGTTTTTT. It is translated as CASSRQGGNTGELFF.